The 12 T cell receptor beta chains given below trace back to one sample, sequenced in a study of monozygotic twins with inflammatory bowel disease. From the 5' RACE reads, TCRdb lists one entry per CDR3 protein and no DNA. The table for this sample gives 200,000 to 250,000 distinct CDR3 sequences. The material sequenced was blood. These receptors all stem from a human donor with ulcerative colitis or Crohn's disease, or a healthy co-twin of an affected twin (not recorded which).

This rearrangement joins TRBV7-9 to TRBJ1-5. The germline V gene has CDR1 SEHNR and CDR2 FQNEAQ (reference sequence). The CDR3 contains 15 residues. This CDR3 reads CASSLGDYSNQPQHF.

CDR3 residues: CSATGDGYEQYF. The chain couples TRBV29-1 to TRBJ2-7; without DNA, the TCRdb call of TRBD1 cannot be checked. Germline CDR1 SQVTM, CDR2 ANQGSEA. This CDR3 comprises 12 residues.

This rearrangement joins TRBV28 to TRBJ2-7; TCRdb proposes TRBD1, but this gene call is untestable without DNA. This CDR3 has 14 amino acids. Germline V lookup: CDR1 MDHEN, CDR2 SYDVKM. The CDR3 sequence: CASSTTASGYEQYF. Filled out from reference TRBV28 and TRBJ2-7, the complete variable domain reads DVKVTQSSRYLVKRTGEKVFLECVQDMDHENMFWYRQDPGLGLRLIYFSYDVKMKEKGDIPEGYSVSREKKERFSLILESASTNQTSMYLCASSTTASGYEQYFGPGTRLTVT.

The CDR3 spells CASSQVNGGYTF. The J gene is TRBJ1-2, the V gene TRBV4-2. This CDR3 has 12 residues. Germline CDR1 reads LGHNA; CDR2 reads YNFKEQ.

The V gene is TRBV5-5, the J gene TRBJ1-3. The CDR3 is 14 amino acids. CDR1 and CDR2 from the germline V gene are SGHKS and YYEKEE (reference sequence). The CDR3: CASSLLQSGNTIYF.

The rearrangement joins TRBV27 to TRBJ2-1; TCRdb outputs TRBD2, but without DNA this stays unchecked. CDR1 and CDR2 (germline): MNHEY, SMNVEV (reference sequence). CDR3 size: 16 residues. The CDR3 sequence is CASSLRGTSGHNEQFF.

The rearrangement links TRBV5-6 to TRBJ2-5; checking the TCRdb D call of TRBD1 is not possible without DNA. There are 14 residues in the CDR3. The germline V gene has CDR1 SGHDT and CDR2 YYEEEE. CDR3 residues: CASSLKQGGETQYF.

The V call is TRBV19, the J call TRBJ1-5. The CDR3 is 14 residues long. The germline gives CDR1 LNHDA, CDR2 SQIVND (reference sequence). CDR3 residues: CASSILGGNQPQHF.

This chain's CDR3 is CSVLPRMTGTEAFF. The genes are TRBV29-1 and TRBJ1-1; the D call of TRBD1 rests on TCRdb alone, since no DNA is present to check it. The CDR3 extends over 14 amino acids. CDR1 SQVTM and CDR2 ANQGSEA come from the germline V gene.

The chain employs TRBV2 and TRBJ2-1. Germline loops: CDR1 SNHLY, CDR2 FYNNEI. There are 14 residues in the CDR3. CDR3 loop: CASRGKSFYNEQFF.

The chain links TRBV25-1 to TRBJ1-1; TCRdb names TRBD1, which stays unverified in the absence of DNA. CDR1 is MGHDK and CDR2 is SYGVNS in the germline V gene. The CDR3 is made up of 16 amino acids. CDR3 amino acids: CASSGGLRAGGTEAFF.

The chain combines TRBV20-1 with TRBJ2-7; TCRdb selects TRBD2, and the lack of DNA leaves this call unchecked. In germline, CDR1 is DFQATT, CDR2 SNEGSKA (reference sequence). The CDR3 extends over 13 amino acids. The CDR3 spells CSALGTTHYEQYF.